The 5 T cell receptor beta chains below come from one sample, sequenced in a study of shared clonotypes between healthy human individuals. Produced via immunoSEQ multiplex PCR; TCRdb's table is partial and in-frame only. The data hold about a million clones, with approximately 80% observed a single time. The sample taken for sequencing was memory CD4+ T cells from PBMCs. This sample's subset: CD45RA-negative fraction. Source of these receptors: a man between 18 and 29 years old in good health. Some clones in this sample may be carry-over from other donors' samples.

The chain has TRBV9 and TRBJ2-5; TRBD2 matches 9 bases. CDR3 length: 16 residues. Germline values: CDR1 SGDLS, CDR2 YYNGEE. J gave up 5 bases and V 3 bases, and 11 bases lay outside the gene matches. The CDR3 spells CASSAQGLAGSETQYF. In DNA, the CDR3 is TGTGCCAGCAGCGCTCAGGGGCTAGCGGGATCCGAGACCCAGTACTTC.

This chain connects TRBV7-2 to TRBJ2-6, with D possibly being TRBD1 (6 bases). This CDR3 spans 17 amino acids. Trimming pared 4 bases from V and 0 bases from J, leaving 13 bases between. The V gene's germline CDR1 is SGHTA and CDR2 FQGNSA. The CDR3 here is CASSSLGAGSGANVLTF. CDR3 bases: TGTGCCAGCAGCTCCCTGGGGGCGGGCTCTGGGGCCAACGTCCTGACTTTC. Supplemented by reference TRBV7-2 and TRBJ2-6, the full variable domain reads GAGVSQSPSNKVTEKGKDVELRCDPISGHTALYWYRQSLGQGLEFLIYFQGNSAPDKSGLPSDRFSAERTGGSVSTLTIQRTQQEDSAVYLCASSSLGAGSGANVLTFGAGSRLTVL.

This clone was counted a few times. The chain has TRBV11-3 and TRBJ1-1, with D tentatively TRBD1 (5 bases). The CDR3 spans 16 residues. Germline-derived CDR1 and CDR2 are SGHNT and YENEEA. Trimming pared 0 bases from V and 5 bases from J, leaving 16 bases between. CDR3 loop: CASSLDGRGGSTEAFF. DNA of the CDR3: TGTGCCAGCAGCTTAGACGGTAGGGGCGGGAGTACTGAAGCTTTCTTT. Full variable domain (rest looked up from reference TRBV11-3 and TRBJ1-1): EAGVVQSPRYKIIEKKQPVAFWCNPISGHNTLYWYLQNLGQGPELLIRYENEEAVDDSQLPKDRFSAERLKGVDSTLKIQPAELGDSAVYLCASSLDGRGGSTEAFFGQGTRLTVV.

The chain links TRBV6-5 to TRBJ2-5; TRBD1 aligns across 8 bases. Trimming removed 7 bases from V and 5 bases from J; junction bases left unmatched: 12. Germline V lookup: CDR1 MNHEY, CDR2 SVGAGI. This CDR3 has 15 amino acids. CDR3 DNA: TGTGCCAGCACCGTCCAGGGGGCCAATGGGGAGACCCAGTACTTC. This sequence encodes CASTVQGANGETQYF.

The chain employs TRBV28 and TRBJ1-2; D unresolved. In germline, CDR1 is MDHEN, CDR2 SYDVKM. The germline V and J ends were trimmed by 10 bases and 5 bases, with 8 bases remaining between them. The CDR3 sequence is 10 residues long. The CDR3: CATTAYGYTF. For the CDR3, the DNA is TGTGCCACGACCGCATATGGCTACACCTTC.